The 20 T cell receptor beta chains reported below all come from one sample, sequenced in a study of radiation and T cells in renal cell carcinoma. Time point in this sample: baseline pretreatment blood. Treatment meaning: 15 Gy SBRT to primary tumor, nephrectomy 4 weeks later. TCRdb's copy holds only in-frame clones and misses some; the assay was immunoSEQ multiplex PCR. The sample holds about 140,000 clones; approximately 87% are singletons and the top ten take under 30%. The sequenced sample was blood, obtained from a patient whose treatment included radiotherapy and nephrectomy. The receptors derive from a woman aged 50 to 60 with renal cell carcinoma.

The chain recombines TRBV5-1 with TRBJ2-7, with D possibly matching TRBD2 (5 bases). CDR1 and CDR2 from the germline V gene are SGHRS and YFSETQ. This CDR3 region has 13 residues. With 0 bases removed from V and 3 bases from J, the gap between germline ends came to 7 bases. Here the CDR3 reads CASSLAEGYEQYF. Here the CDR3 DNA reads TGCGCCAGCAGCTTGGCAGAGGGCTACGAGCAGTACTTC.

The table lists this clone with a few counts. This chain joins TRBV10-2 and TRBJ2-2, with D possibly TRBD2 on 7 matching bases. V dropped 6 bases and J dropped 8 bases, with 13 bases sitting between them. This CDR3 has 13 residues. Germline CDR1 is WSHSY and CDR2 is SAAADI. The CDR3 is CASSLGGAGELFF. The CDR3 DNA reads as TGCGCCAGCAGCTTAGGGGGGGCGGGGGAGCTGTTTTTT.

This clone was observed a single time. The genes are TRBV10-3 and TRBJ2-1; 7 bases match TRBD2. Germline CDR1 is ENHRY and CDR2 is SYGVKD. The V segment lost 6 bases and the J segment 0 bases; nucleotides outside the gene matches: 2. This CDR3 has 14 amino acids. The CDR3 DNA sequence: TGTGCCATCAGGGAGCGGGACTCCTACAATGAGCAGTTCTTC. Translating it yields CAIRERDSYNEQFF.

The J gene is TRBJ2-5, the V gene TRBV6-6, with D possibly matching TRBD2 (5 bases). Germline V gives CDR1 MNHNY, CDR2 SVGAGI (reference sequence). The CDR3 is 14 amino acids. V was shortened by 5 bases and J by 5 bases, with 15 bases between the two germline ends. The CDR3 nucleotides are TGTGCCAGCAGTCCACTGCCTCGAGGGGAGACCCAGTACTTC. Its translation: CASSPLPRGETQYF.

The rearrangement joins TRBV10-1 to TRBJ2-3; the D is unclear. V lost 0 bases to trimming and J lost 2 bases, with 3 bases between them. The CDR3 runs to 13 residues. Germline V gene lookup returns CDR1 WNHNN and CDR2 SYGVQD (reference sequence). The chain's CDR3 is CASSESYTDTQYF. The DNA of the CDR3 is TGCGCCAGCAGTGAGTCGTACACAGATACGCAGTATTTT.

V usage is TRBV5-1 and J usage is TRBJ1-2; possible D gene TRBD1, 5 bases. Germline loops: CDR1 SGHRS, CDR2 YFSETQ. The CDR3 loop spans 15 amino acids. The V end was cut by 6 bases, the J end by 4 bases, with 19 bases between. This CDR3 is CASNLEEGSVYGYTF. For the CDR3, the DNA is TGCGCCAGCAACCTGGAGGAGGGGAGCGTCTATGGCTACACCTTC.

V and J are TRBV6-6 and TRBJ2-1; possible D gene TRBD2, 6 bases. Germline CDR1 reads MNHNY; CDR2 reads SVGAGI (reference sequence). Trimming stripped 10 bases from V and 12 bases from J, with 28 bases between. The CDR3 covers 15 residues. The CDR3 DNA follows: TGTGCCACCGGCGCCGGGGACTCGTCAGCGTACGGGCAGTTCTTC. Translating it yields CATGAGDSSAYGQFF.

The CDR3 protein is CSAIDGDDDFF. CDR3 coding DNA: TGCAGTGCAATAGACGGGGATGATGATTTCTTT. This sequence joins TRBV20-1 and TRBJ1-1; D remains ambiguous. Germline V gene sequence: CDR1 DFQATT, CDR2 SNEGSKA (reference sequence). V lost 6 bases and J lost 13, with 18 bases in between. The CDR3 spans 11 residues.

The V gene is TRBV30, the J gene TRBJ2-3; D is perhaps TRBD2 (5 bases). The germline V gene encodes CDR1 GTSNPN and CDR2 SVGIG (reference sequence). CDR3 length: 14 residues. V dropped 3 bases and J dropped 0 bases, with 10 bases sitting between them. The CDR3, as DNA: TGTGCCTGGAGCGAGGGAACGAGCACAGATACGCAGTATTTT. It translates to CAWSEGTSTDTQYF.

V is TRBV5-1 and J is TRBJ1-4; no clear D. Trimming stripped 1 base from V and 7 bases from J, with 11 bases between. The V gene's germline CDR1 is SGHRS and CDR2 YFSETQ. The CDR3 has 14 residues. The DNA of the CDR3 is TGCGCCAGCAGCTTGCTCTGTCATACTGAAAAACTGTTTTTT. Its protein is CASSLLCHTEKLFF.

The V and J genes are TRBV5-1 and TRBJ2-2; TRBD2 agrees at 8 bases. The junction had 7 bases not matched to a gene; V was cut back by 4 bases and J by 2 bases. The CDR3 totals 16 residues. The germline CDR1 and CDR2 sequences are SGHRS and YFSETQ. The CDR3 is CASSAPGGPNTGELFF. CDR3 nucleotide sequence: TGCGCCAGCAGCGCCCCGGGGGGGCCAAACACCGGGGAGCTGTTTTTT. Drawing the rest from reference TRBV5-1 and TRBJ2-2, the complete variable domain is KAGVTQTPRYLIKTRGQQVTLSCSPISGHRSVSWYQQTPGQGLQFLFEYFSETQRNKGNFPGRFSGRQFSNSRSEMNVSTLELGDSALYLCASSAPGGPNTGELFFGEGSRLTVL.

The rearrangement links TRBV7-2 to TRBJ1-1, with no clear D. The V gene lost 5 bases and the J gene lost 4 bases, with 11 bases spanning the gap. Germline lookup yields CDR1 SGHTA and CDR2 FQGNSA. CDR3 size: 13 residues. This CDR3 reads CASSLSRRTEAFF. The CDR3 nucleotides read TGTGCCAGCAGCCTCTCCCGGCGCACTGAAGCTTTCTTT.

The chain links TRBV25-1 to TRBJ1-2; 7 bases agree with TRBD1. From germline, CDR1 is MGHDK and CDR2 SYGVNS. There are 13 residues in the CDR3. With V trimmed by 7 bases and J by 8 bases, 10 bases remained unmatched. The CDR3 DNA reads TGTGCCAGCACCTCGATATCAGGGGGGGGCTACACCTTC. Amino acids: CASTSISGGGYTF.

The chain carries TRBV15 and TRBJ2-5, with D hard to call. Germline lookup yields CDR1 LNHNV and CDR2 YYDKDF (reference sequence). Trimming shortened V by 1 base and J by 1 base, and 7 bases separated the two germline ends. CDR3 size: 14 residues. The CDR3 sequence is CATSRGVVQETQYF. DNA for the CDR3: TGTGCCACCAGCAGAGGGGTAGTCCAAGAGACCCAGTACTTC.

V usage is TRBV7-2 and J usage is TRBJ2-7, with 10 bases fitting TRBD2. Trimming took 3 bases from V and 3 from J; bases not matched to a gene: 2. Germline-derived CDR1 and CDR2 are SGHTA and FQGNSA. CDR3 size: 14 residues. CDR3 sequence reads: CASSLASGSYEQYF. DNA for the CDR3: TGTGCCAGCAGCTTGGCTAGCGGGAGCTACGAGCAGTACTTC.

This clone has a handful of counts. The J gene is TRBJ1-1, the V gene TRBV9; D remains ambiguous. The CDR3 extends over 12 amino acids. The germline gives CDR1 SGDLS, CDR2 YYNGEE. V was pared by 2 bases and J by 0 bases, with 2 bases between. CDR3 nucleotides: TGTGCCAGCAGCGTTTTGAACACTGAAGCTTTCTTT. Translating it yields CASSVLNTEAFF.

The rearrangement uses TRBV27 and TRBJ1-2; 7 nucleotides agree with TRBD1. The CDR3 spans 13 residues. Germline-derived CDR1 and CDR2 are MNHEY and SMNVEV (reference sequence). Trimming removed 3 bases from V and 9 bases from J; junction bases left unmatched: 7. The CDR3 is CASSFGTASRYTF. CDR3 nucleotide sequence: TGTGCCAGCAGTTTCGGGACAGCTAGCCGCTACACCTTC.

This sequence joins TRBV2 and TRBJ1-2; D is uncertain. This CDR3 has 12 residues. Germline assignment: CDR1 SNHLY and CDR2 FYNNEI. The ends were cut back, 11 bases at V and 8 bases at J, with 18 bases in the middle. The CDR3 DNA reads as TGTGCCGTCGCGGGCACGGGTTTAGGCTACACCTTC. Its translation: CAVAGTGLGYTF.

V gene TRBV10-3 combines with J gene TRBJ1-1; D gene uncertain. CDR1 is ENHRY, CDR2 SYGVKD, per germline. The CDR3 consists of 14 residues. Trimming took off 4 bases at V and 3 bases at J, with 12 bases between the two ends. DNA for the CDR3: TGTGCCATCAGTGTTGACGGTTGGGACACTGAAGCTTTCTTT. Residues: CAISVDGWDTEAFF.

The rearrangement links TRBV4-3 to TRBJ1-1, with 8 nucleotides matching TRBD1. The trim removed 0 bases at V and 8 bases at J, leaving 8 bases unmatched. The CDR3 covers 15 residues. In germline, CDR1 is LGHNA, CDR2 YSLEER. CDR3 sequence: CASSQDPRQGFEAFF. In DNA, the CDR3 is TGCGCCAGCAGCCAAGATCCCCGACAGGGGTTCGAAGCTTTCTTT.